Below, 21 T cell receptor beta chains from the same sample are listed, as sequenced in a study of T cell repertoires in aging, cancer and after chemotherapy. Rearranged V-D-J TRB sequences were amplified with a mixed TRB-A/B primer pool. Using its own MiXCR run on the multiplex PCR reads, TCRdb lists one record per CDR3 protein. The table lists 2,600 or so distinct CDR3 sequences, 40% to 55% of them singletons. TCR beta rearrangements were amplified from peripheral blood genomic DNA. The specimen sequenced was blood. These receptors were collected from a human donor with a solid tumor.

The chain links TRBV27 to TRBJ2-3; TRBD2 is a possible D gene (6 bases). Germline V CDR1 and CDR2: MNHEY, SMNVEV (reference sequence). Deletions cut 5 bases from V and 5 bases from J, with 14 bases between. The CDR3 is 14 residues long. For the CDR3, the DNA is TGTGCCAGCAGTCTCCGGGACTTTGGAGATACGCAGTATTTT. Its protein is CASSLRDFGDTQYF.

In its sample, this clonotype was seen a few times. CDR3 sequence (DNA): TGTGCCAGCAGTGCCAGATGGGACAGCAACTACGAGCAGTACTTC. It is translated as CASSARWDSNYEQYF. This chain joins TRBV6-1 and TRBJ2-7; TRBD1 agrees at 7 bases. The trim removed 4 bases at V and 3 bases at J, leaving 9 bases unmatched. CDR3 size: 15 residues. Germline CDR1 MNHNS, CDR2 SASEGT.

This clonotype was counted between two and nine times. The CDR3 DNA reads as TGTGCCAGCAGCTACTACTCTGGAAACACCATATATTTT. Translating it yields CASSYYSGNTIYF. The chain uses TRBV11-1 and TRBJ1-3; D gene uncertain. Germline V gene data show CDR1 as SGHAT and CDR2 as FQDESV (reference sequence). The V end lost 4 bases, the J end lost 0 bases, and 4 bases lay between the germline ends. The CDR3 runs 13 residues.

V is TRBV5-1 and J is TRBJ2-7, with TRBD1 matching 9 bases. CDR1 SGHRS and CDR2 YFSETQ come from the germline V gene. The CDR3 spans 14 residues. After removal of 4 bases from V and 3 bases from J, the junction contained 5 bases not matched to a gene. The CDR3 spells CASSPGTGSYEQYF. As DNA, the CDR3 is TGCGCCAGCAGCCCCGGGACAGGGAGCTACGAGCAGTACTTC.

This rearrangement joins TRBV18 to TRBJ2-1, with 12 bases identical to TRBD2. The junction had 5 bases not matched to a gene; V was cut back by 3 bases and J by 5 bases. Germline CDR1 KGHSH, CDR2 LQKENI. This CDR3 contains 16 residues. This CDR3 reads CASSPTSGGIDNEQFF. Written as DNA, the CDR3 is TGTGCCAGCTCACCGACTAGCGGGGGAATAGACAATGAGCAGTTCTTC. Full variable domain (missing parts from reference TRBV18 and TRBJ2-1): NAGVMQNPRHLVRRRGQEARLRCSPMKGHSHVYWYRQLPEEGLKFMVYLQKENIIDESGMPKERFSAEFPKEGPSILRIQQVVRGDSAAYFCASSPTSGGIDNEQFFGPGTRLTVL.

Here the CDR3 DNA reads TGTGCCAGCAGTTTGGCGGCCATGAACACTGAAGCTTTCTTT. It translates to CASSLAAMNTEAFF. The rearrangement links TRBV6-2 or TRBV6-3 to TRBJ1-1; D ambiguous. This CDR3 comprises 14 residues. Germline lookup yields CDR1 MNHEY and CDR2 SVGEGT. V lost 4 bases to trimming and J lost 0 bases, with 9 bases between them.

This clonotype turned up a few times. For the CDR3, the DNA is TGTGCCAGCAGCTGGGGGGGCCCCGGGGAGCTGTTTTTT. This encodes CASSWGGPGELFF. This chain links TRBV12-3 or TRBV12-4 with TRBJ2-2; possibly TRBD2 for D (7 bases). V was shortened by 6 bases and J by 6 bases, with 11 bases between the two germline ends. The CDR3 extends over 13 amino acids.

A few counts support this clonotype. This rearrangement joins TRBV11-1 to TRBJ1-6; a possible D gene is TRBD1 (6 bases). This CDR3 contains 19 residues. V was shortened by 4 bases and J by 6 bases, with 25 bases between the two germline ends. Germline V CDR1 and CDR2: SGHAT, FQDESV (reference sequence). The DNA of the CDR3 is TGTGCCAGCAGCTCACAGGGCGGAATCCTACAACTCCTTAATTCACCCCTCCACTTT. Amino acids: CASSSQGGILQLLNSPLHF.

In this sample, this clonotype turned up a few times. The J gene is TRBJ1-5, the V gene TRBV19; 10 bases map to TRBD1. CDR1 and CDR2 (germline): LNHDA, SQIVND (reference sequence). Losses at the gene ends were 1 base for V and 7 bases for J; bases not matched to a gene: 4. This CDR3 spans 15 amino acids. The CDR3 DNA sequence: TGTGCCAGTAGTATAGGACAGGGGGCCTGGCAGCCCCAGCATTTT. This codes for CASSIGQGAWQPQHF.

CDR3 nucleotides: TGTGCCACCAGCAGAGATAGGAGTCTCGGCGATTCACCCCTCCACTTT. The encoded protein is CATSRDRSLGDSPLHF. V usage is TRBV15 and J usage is TRBJ1-6, with D unresolved. Trimming took 0 bases from V and 8 from J, leaving 14 bases between them. Germline V CDR1 and CDR2: LNHNV, YYDKDF (reference sequence). This CDR3 has 16 amino acids.

The rearrangement links TRBV27 to TRBJ2-7; D is undetermined. V lost 3 bases and J lost 6, with 18 bases in between. This CDR3 is 15 amino acids long. The germline V gene encodes CDR1 MNHEY and CDR2 SMNVEV (reference sequence). The CDR3 sequence: CASSFLGPLGREQYF. The CDR3 region has the DNA TGTGCCAGCAGTTTTTTAGGGCCCCTCGGGCGCGAGCAGTACTTC.

This clonotype was detected a few times. The gene calls are TRBV19 and TRBJ1-1; D remains ambiguous. Germline-derived CDR1 and CDR2 are LNHDA and SQIVND (reference sequence). Trimming took 6 bases from V and 1 from J, leaving 9 bases between them. The CDR3 is 13 amino acids. The CDR3 sequence: CASSLGRNTEAFF. The CDR3 bases are TGTGCCAGTAGCCTGGGCAGGAACACTGAAGCTTTCTTT.

The V gene is TRBV11-1, the J gene TRBJ1-1; the D gene is possibly TRBD1 (6 bases). The length of the CDR3 is 14 residues. Per germline, CDR1 SGHAT and CDR2 FQDESV (reference sequence). The ends were cut back, 1 base at V and 6 bases at J, with 12 bases in the middle. The CDR3 DNA sequence: TGTGCCAGCAGCTTAGGTCGTGGACAGTCTGAAGCTTTCTTT. Its protein product is CASSLGRGQSEAFF.

The J gene is TRBJ2-1, the V gene TRBV29-1; no clear D gene. Germline loops: CDR1 SQVTM, CDR2 ANQGSEA. The CDR3 covers 13 residues. V was shortened by 5 bases and J by 5 bases, with 13 bases between the two germline ends. CDR3 bases: TGCAGCGTTCTCACCGGTGTGAACAATGAGCAGTTCTTC. Translating it yields CSVLTGVNNEQFF.

The chain recombines TRBV12-3 or TRBV12-4 with TRBJ1-4, with D possibly matching TRBD1 (5 bases). V gave up 2 bases and J gave up 5 bases, with 9 bases separating them. The CDR3 loop spans 14 amino acids. The DNA of the CDR3 is TGTGCCAGCAGTTTAAGGGACCTCAATGAAAAACTGTTTTTT. Amino acids: CASSLRDLNEKLFF.

J is TRBJ2-5 and V is TRBV18; D is perhaps TRBD1 or TRBD2 (5 bases each). CDR3 length: 13 amino acids. Germline assignment: CDR1 KGHSH and CDR2 LQKENI. V gave up 6 bases and J gave up 0 bases, with 8 bases separating them. The CDR3 DNA follows: TGTGCCAGCTCCCCGGGACACCAAGAGACCCAGTACTTC. Protein product: CASSPGHQETQYF.

This clonotype was recorded only once. The chain joins TRBV12-3 or TRBV12-4 to TRBJ2-1; 10 nucleotides align to TRBD2. This CDR3 spans 15 amino acids. J gave up 4 bases and V 5 bases, and 5 bases lay outside the gene matches. CDR3 DNA: TGTGCCAGCAGTGCCCTAGCGGGGGTTTACAATGAGCAGTTCTTC. It codes for CASSALAGVYNEQFF.

This chain connects TRBV29-1 to TRBJ2-7, with 9 bases lining up with TRBD1. There are 14 residues in the CDR3. The ends lost 4 bases at V and 3 bases at J; junction bases unmatched: 7. Per the germline V gene, CDR1 is SQVTM and CDR2 is ANQGSEA. CDR3 nucleotides: TGCAGCGTTGGGGGGACAGGGTCATTCTACGAGCAGTACTTC. Protein product: CSVGGTGSFYEQYF.

The chain has TRBV14 and TRBJ1-2, with 8 bases fitting TRBD1. J lost 9 bases, V lost 0 bases, and 3 bases had no gene match. The CDR3 sequence is 13 residues long. In germline, CDR1 is SGHDN, CDR2 FVKESK. The CDR3 region is CASSQDTGGSYTF. The CDR3 DNA is TGTGCCAGCAGCCAAGATACAGGGGGGAGCTACACCTTC.

The V call is TRBV18, the J call TRBJ1-2; maybe TRBD1 (6 bases). This CDR3 spans 13 amino acids. V lost 2 bases to trimming and J lost 7 bases, with 11 bases between them. Germline CDR1 is KGHSH and CDR2 is LQKENI. CDR3 DNA: TGTGCCAGCTCACCAGCCGGGGGCTCTGGCTACACCTTC. Its protein product is CASSPAGGSGYTF.

The chain carries TRBV20-1 and TRBJ1-3; maybe TRBD1 (6 bases). The CDR3 totals 14 residues. V was pared by 5 bases and J by 4 bases, with 15 bases between. The germline V gene encodes CDR1 DFQATT and CDR2 SNEGSKA (reference sequence). The DNA of the CDR3 is TGCAGTGCTCAACGCCAGACAGGCGGAAACACCATATATTTT. Its protein product is CSAQRQTGGNTIYF.